A selection of T cell receptor beta chains follows, all from one sample in a study of blood T cell repertoires in COVID-19. Data came from immunoSEQ multiplex PCR; TCRdb stores just in-frame clones and leaves some out. The repertoire consists of approximately 200,000 clones, with roughly 80% occurring once and the leading ten covering 12%. Sequencing was done on a sample of PBMCs or T cells enriched from blood (not recorded which). The receptors here all came from a man aged 35-49 years who had recovered from COVID-19. Both conserved end residues are part of each CDR3. D genes are given only for firm matches. Size is stated for part of the rows, as once, few or many counts, or as a class when the clone is expanded.

d_call: TRBD1; v_call: TRBV4-2; clone_size: NA; j_call: TRBJ1-5; cdr3_nt: TGTGCCAGCAGCCAAGATCGGCAGGGGGCTCAGCAGCCCCAGCATTTT; cdr3_aa: CASSQDRQGAQQPQHF
d_call: TRBD1; v_call: TRBV5-1; clone_size: NA; j_call: TRBJ2-1; cdr3_nt: TGCGCCAGCAGCTTGGGAAACAGGGGAAAGGATGAGCAGTTCTTC; cdr3_aa: CASSLGNRGKDEQFF
d_call: NA; v_call: TRBV3-1/TRBV3-2; clone_size: few; j_call: TRBJ1-3; cdr3_nt: TGTGCCAGCAGCCAGGACAGAACAGGAAACACCATATATTTT; cdr3_aa: CASSQDRTGNTIYF
d_call: NA; v_call: TRBV18; clone_size: NA; j_call: TRBJ1-1; cdr3_nt: TGTGCCAGCTCACCATTGGGGGGGCAGGACACTGAAGCTTTCTTT; cdr3_aa: CASSPLGGQDTEAFF
d_call: NA; v_call: TRBV7-3; clone_size: NA; j_call: TRBJ2-3; cdr3_nt: TGTGCCAGCAGCTTAAGGGGGCGGAGGCAGGCGGTCACAGATACGCAGTATTTT; cdr3_aa: CASSLRGRRQAVTDTQYF
d_call: NA; v_call: TRBV18; clone_size: NA; j_call: TRBJ1-1; cdr3_nt: TGTGCCAGCTCACGGGCACCACCGAACACTGAAGCTTTCTTT; cdr3_aa: CASSRAPPNTEAFF
d_call: TRBD1; v_call: TRBV10-3; clone_size: NA; j_call: TRBJ1-2; cdr3_nt: TGTGCCATCAGCACGACAGGGGAAAACTATGGCTACACCTTC; cdr3_aa: CAISTTGENYGYTF
d_call: TRBD1; v_call: TRBV7-3; clone_size: NA; j_call: TRBJ1-1; cdr3_nt: TGTGCCAGCAGCTTAAACCCGGGACAGGGAGGCAGCGATGAAGCTTTCTTT; cdr3_aa: CASSLNPGQGGSDEAFF
d_call: NA; v_call: TRBV21-1; clone_size: NA; j_call: TRBJ1-2; cdr3_nt: TGTGCCAGCAGCGGACACCCCGGCAGGAACTGCCCCAACTATGGCTACACCTTC; cdr3_aa: CASSGHPGRNCPNYGYTF
d_call: TRBD2; v_call: TRBV15; clone_size: few; j_call: TRBJ2-7; cdr3_nt: TGTGCCACCAGCGTAGCGGGGGGGGCGGAGCAGTACTTC; cdr3_aa: CATSVAGGAEQYF
d_call: TRBD1; v_call: TRBV5-1; clone_size: NA; j_call: TRBJ1-1; cdr3_nt: TGCGCCAGCAGCTTGACGCTAGCAGGGGGATTGGTCTACACTGAAGCTTTCTTT; cdr3_aa: CASSLTLAGGLVYTEAFF
d_call: NA; v_call: TRBV19; clone_size: NA; j_call: TRBJ2-2; cdr3_nt: TGTGCCAGTAGTATTTTAGAGGGACTGAACACCGGGGAGCTGTTTTTT; cdr3_aa: CASSILEGLNTGELFF
d_call: TRBD1; v_call: TRBV4-3; clone_size: NA; j_call: TRBJ2-2; cdr3_nt: TGCGCCAGCAGCCAGGCCCCGACAGGGGCCATACCCGGGGAGCTGTTTTTT; cdr3_aa: CASSQAPTGAIPGELFF
d_call: TRBD1; v_call: TRBV4-1; clone_size: NA; j_call: TRBJ2-2; cdr3_nt: TGCGCCAGCAGCCAACCCGGGACAGCTACCGGGGAGCTGTTTTTT; cdr3_aa: CASSQPGTATGELFF
d_call: TRBD1; v_call: TRBV11-2; clone_size: once; j_call: TRBJ2-7; cdr3_nt: TGTGCCAGCAGCCTGGACAGGGTCTCCCTTCCGTACGAGCAGTACTTC; cdr3_aa: CASSLDRVSLPYEQYF
d_call: TRBD2; v_call: TRBV13; clone_size: NA; j_call: TRBJ2-5; cdr3_nt: TGTGCCAGCAGCACATCCCTGGGAGGGGCTGAGACCCAGTACTTC; cdr3_aa: CASSTSLGGAETQYF
d_call: NA; v_call: TRBV24-1; clone_size: NA; j_call: TRBJ1-6; cdr3_nt: TGTGCCACCGTGGGGGACACCCCCCGAGATTCACCCCTCCACTTT; cdr3_aa: CATVGDTPRDSPLHF
d_call: TRBD1; v_call: TRBV24-1; clone_size: few; j_call: TRBJ1-2; cdr3_nt: TGTGCCACCAGTGACCCGGGACAGGGAAATGGCTACACCTTC; cdr3_aa: CATSDPGQGNGYTF
d_call: NA; v_call: TRBV28; clone_size: NA; j_call: TRBJ2-5; cdr3_nt: TGTGCCAGCAGTGGGCCCCCAGGGGAAGAGACCCAGTACTTC; cdr3_aa: CASSGPPGEETQYF
d_call: NA; v_call: TRBV19; clone_size: NA; j_call: TRBJ1-2; cdr3_nt: TGTGCCAGTACCACCCCGGGGGGGGGTATCTATGGCTACACCTTC; cdr3_aa: CASTTPGGGIYGYTF
d_call: NA; v_call: TRBV4-3; clone_size: NA; j_call: TRBJ2-1; cdr3_nt: TGCGCCAGCAGCCAAGATCTTGGAGGGAGTATTGGCAATGAGCAGTTCTTC; cdr3_aa: CASSQDLGGSIGNEQFF
d_call: NA; v_call: TRBV2; clone_size: NA; j_call: TRBJ1-1; cdr3_nt: TGTGCCAGCAGTGAATTCCCCCCGAGTGCTTCGACTGAAGCTTTCTTT; cdr3_aa: CASSEFPPSASTEAFF
d_call: TRBD2; v_call: TRBV27; clone_size: few; j_call: TRBJ2-5; cdr3_nt: TGTGCCAGCAGACTAGCGGGAGGAGGGATCCAAGAGACCCAGTACTTC; cdr3_aa: CASRLAGGGIQETQYF
d_call: NA; v_call: TRBV6-5; clone_size: NA; j_call: TRBJ2-1; cdr3_nt: TGTGCCAGCAGTTACCTCGTGCGCTACAATGAGCAGTTCTTC; cdr3_aa: CASSYLVRYNEQFF
d_call: NA; v_call: TRBV13; clone_size: NA; j_call: TRBJ1-3; cdr3_nt: TGTGCCAGCAGCTTAGGCCCGGGTCAGGGGAACTCTGGAAACACCATATATTTT; cdr3_aa: CASSLGPGQGNSGNTIYF
d_call: TRBD2; v_call: TRBV11-2; clone_size: NA; j_call: TRBJ2-7; cdr3_nt: TGTGCCAGCAGCCTAGCGGGACAACACGAGCAGTACTTC; cdr3_aa: CASSLAGQHEQYF
d_call: TRBD1; v_call: TRBV3-1/TRBV3-2; clone_size: NA; j_call: TRBJ2-7; cdr3_nt: TGTGCCAGCAGCCAAGAGGGGCGGGGTACAGGGGGCGCCTACGAGCAGTACTTC; cdr3_aa: CASSQEGRGTGGAYEQYF